This T cell receptor (beta chain) was sequenced in a study of blood T cell repertoires in COVID-19 (dated by TCRdb to about 2020). Context from the whole study: Samples from collaborators originated in the United States, Italy and Spain and spanned both the acute and convalescent phases of COVID-19. A de-identified subject ID, COVID-19 status, age in years and sex were almost always included in the sample metadata. Subjects who had been exposed to COVID-19, were actively infected with it, or had recovered from it provided the deeply sampled blood TCRbeta repertoires that made up the dataset. Where available, HLA class I and class II types were taken from metadata supplied by the sample provider and were not determined by assay-based typing. The prospective study material was composed of cDNA or gDNA derived from T cells, B-cell-depleted T cells, or PBMCs. The samples were drawn from two sources: the first 160 participants of the ongoing ImmuneRACE study, and some 1,300 subjects contributed by 6 global collaborators. The repertoires were released in a freely available public database intended as a resource for research on the immune response to SARS-CoV-2.

Each collaborating institution followed its own protocols to collect whole blood in K2EDTA tubes. For TCRbeta analysis, collaborator samples were shipped as frozen whole blood, as isolated PBMCs, or as DNA extracted from either sample type. TCRbeta CDR3 regions were amplified from genomic DNA using the immunoSEQ Assay, a bias-controlled multiplex PCR. In the original analysis: The number of nucleated cells in each sample was estimated from the amplification of reference gene primers within the assay. To quantify the absolute abundance of each unique TCRbeta CDR3 rearrangement, sequence reads were collapsed and filtered. For each sample, productive Simpson clonality was calculated as the square root of Simpson's diversity index over productive rearrangements. As stored in TCRdb, this immuneACCESS dataset retains in-frame rearrangements with V and J assigned. A fraction of the clones does not appear; measured against another copy, unresolved V genes explain less than half of the discrepancy, and the remainder lacks a known reason. From that table come the V and J calls and clone size; the DNA was used to work out D and trimming. Within this sample are 140,000 to 150,000 clones, with 70% to 90% of them counted one time only. Jointly, the top ten make up 1.8% of the sample.

Reading from cysteine to phenylalanine, the CDR3 counts 15 amino acids. The only DNA kept is the CDR3, 45 bases in frame from the first base. V loses 4 bases at its end and J loses 1 base; junction bases beyond the gene matches: 2. CDR1 and CDR2 are read off the germline V gene as SGHDT and YYEEEE. General findings and caveats noted by the study authors: The quantity of clinical and demographic metadata differed by source and by participant and was supplied without curation.

As concerns this clone: What this receptor recognizes is not known. The input lacks base qualities; no much larger clone sits a single base away.

The V and J segments used are TRBV5-6 and TRBJ2-3; TRBD2 fits 11 bases in the junction. The receptor's source is an older man with acute or convalescent COVID-19. The sequenced sample was peripheral blood. The CDR3 region reads CASSVGLAGTDTQYF. The base sequence is TGTGCCAGCAGCGTGGGACTAGCGGGCACAGATACGCAGTATTTT.